The clone carrying this T cell receptor beta chain has ten or more counts. Its antigen remains unidentified. Attachment of unique molecular identifiers was made to individual cDNA molecules. Via MiXCR, TCRdb re-called the 5' RACE reads, giving one row per CDR3 protein. The sample has about 49,000 distinct CDR3 sequences; 10% to 15% are singletons. The data originate from a study of early T cells in non-severe SARS-CoV-2 infection. Study-level findings and limits: There was a bias toward anti-spike CD8 responses in VDJdb matching, which missed private and CD4 specificities.

The ends were cut back, 6 bases at V and 2 bases at J, with 21 bases in the middle. The CDR3 loop spans 17 amino acids. The germline CDR1 and CDR2 sequences are MNHEY and SVGEGT. This TCR was sampled from an adult who was a healthcare worker with PCR-confirmed SARS-CoV-2 infection or an uninfected control (not recorded which). The V call is TRBV6-2 or TRBV6-3, the J call TRBJ2-3; D tentatively fits TRBD1 or TRBD2 (5 bases each). The sample taken for sequencing was whole blood. As DNA, the CDR3 is TGTGCCAGCAGCCTGAATCTCCAGGGAGAGGTCACAGATACGCAGTATTTT. It encodes CASSLNLQGEVTDTQYF.